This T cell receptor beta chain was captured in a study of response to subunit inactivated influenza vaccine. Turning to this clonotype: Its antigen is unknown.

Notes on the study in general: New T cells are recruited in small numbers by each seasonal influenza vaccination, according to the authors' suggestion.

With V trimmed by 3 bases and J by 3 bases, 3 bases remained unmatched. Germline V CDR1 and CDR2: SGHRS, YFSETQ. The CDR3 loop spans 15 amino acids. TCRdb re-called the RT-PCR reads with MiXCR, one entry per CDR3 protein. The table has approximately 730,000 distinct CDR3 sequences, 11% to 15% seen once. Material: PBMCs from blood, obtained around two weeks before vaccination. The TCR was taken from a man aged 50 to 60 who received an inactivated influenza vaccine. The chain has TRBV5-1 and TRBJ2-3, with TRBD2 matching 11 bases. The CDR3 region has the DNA TGCGCCAGCAGCTCTTCTAGCGGGGGGACAGATACGCAGTATTTT. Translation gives CASSSSSGGTDTQYF.